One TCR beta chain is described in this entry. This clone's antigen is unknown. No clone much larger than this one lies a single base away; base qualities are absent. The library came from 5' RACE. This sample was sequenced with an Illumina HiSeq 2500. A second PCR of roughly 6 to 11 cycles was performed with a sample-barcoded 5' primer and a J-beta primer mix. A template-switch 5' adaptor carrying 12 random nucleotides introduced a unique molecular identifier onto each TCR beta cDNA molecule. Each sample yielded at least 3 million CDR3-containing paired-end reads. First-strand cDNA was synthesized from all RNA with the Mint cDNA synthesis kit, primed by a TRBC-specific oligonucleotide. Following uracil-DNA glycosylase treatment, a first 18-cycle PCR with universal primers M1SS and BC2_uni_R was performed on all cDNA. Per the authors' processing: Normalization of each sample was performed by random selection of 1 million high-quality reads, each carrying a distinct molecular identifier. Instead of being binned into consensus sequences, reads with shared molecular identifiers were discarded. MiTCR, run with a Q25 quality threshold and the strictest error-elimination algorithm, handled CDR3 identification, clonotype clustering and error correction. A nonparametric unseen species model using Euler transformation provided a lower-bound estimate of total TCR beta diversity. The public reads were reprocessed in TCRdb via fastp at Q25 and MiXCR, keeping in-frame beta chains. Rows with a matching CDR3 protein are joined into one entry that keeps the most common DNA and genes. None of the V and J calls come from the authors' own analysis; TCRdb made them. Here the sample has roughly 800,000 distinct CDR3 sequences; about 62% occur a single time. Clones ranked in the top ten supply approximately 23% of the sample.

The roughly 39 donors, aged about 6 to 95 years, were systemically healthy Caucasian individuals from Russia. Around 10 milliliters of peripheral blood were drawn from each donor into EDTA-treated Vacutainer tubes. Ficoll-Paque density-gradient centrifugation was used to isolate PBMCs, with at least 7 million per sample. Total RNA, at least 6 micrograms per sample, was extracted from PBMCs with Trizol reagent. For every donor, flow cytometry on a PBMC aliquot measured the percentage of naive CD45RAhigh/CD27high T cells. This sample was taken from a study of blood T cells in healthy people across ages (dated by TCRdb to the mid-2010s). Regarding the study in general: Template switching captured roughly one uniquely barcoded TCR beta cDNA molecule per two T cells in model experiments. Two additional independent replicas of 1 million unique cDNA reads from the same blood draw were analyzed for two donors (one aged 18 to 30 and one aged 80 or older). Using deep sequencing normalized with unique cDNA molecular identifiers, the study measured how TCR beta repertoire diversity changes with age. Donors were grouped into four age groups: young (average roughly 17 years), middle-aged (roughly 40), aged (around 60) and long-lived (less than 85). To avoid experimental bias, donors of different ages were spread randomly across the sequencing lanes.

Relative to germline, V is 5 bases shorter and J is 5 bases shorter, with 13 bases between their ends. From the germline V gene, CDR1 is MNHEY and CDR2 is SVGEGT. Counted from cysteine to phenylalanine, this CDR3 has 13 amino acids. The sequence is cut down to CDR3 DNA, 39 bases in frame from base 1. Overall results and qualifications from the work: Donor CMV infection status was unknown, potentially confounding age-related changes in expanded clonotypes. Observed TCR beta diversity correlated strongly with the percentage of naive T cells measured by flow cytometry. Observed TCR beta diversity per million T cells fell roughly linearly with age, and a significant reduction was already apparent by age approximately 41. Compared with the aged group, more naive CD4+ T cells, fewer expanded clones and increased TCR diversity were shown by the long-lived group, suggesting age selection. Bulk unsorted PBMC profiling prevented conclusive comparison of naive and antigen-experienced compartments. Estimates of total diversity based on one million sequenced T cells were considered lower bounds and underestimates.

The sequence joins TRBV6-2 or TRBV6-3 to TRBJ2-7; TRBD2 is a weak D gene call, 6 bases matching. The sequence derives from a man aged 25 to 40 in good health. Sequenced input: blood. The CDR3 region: CASSDLARDEQYF. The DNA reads TGTGCCAGCAGTGACCTAGCGCGGGACGAGCAGTACTTC.